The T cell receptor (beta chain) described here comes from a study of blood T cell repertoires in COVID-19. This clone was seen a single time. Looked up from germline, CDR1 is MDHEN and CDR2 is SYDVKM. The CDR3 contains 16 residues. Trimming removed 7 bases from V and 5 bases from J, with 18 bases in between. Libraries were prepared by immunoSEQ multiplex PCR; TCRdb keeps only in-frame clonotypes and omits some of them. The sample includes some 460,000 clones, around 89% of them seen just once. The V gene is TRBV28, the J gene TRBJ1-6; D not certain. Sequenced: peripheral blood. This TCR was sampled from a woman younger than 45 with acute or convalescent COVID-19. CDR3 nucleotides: TGTGCCAGCATCAAGGTCGGGAATAGGAATAATTCACCCCTCCACTTT. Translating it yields CASIKVGNRNNSPLHF. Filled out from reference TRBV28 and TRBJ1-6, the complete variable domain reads DVKVTQSSRYLVKRTGEKVFLECVQDMDHENMFWYRQDPGLGLRLIYFSYDVKMKEKGDIPEGYSVSREKKERFSLILESASTNQTSMYLCASIKVGNRNNSPLHFGNGTRLTVT.